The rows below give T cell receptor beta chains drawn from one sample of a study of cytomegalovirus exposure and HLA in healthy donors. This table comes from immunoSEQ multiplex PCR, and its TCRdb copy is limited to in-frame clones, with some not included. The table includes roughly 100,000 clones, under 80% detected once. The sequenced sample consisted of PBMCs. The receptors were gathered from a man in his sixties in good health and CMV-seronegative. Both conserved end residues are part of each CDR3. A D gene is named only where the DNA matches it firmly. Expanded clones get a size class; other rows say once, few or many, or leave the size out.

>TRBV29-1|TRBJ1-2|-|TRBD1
TGCAGCGTTGACTTCCCCAGGGGGGGCTACACCTTC
CSVDFPRGGYTF
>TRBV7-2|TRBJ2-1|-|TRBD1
TGTGCCAGCCTCCCTACAGGGGCGGAATACAATGAGCAGTTCTTC
CASLPTGAEYNEQFF
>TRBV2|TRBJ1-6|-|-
TGTGCCAGCAGTGGAGGGTGGGGTTATTCACCCCTCCACTTT
CASSGGWGYSPLHF
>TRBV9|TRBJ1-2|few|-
TGTGCCAGCAGCCCAGGGGACTATGGCTACACCTTC
CASSPGDYGYTF
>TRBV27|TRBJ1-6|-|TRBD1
TGTGCCAGCAGTCCGCACTATCCGGGACAGGGGGATTCACCCCTCCACTTT
CASSPHYPGQGDSPLHF
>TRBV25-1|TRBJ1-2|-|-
TGTGCCAGCAGTGAGGGGGGAAGCGGCTACACCTTC
CASSEGGSGYTF
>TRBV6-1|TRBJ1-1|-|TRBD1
TGTGCCAGCAGTGACGGGACAGTCGGATGGGCTGAAGCTTTCTTT
CASSDGTVGWAEAFF
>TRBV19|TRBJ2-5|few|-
TGTGCCAGTACAGTTAGCGGCCAAGAGACCCAGTACTTC
CASTVSGQETQYF
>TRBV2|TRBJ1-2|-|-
TGTGCCAGCAGTGAGTCTAGTAACTATGGCTACACCTTC
CASSESSNYGYTF
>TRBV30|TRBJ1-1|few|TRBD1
TGTGCCTGGAGCGGACAGGGGCTTACTGAAGCTTTCTTT
CAWSGQGLTEAFF
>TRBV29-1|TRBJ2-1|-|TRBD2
TGCAGCGTTGGACTAGCGGGGGGAAACTCCTACAATGAGCAGTTCTTC
CSVGLAGGNSYNEQFF
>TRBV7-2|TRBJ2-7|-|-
TGTGCCAGCAGCCCACCTGGGGGCAGTATGGCCTACGAGCAGTACTTC
CASSPPGGSMAYEQYF
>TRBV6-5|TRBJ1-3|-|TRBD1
TGTGCCAGCAGTCGGGACAGGGGGCAAGGAAACACCATATATTTT
CASSRDRGQGNTIYF
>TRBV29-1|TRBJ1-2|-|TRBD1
TGCAGCGTAACACAGGGGGCGGACTATGGCTACACCTTC
CSVTQGADYGYTF
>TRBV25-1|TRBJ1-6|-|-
TGTGCCAGTGGTGAGGGGGGGAGTTCACCCCTCCACTTT
CASGEGGSSPLHF
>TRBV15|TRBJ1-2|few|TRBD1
TGTGCCACCAGCAGAGATCCTGGACAGGGGGCATTAAACTATGGCTACACCTTC
CATSRDPGQGALNYGYTF
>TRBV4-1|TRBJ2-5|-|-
TGCGCCAGCAGCCAAGATCTTGTCCAGACCCAGTACTTC
CASSQDLVQTQYF
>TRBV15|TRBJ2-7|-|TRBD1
TGTGCCACCAGCAGAGGCCGGACAGGGGGCGTCTCCGAGCAGTACTTC
CATSRGRTGGVSEQYF
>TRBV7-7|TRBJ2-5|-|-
TGTGCCAGCAGCCCCGGGTCGGGCAGGGAAGAGACCCAGTACTTC
CASSPGSGREETQYF